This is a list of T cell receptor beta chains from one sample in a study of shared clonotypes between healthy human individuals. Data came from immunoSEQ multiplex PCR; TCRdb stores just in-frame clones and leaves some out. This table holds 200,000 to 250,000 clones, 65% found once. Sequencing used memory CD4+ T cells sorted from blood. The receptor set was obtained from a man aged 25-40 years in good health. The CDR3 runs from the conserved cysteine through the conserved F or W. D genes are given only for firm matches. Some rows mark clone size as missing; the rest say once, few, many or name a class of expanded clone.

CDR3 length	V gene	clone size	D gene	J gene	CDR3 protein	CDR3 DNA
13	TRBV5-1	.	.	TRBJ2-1	CASSVDSYNEQFF	TGCGCCAGCAGCGTGGACAGTTACAATGAGCAGTTCTTC
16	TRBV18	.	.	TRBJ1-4	CASSPFSGISNEKLFF	TGTGCCAGCTCACCATTTTCGGGCATATCTAATGAAAAACTGTTTTTT
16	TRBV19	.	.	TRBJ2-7	CASSTLKGGSSYEQYF	TGTGCCAGTAGTACATTAAAGGGTGGATCCTCCTACGAGCAGTACTTC
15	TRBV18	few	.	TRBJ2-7	CASSPPGFSSYEQYF	TGTGCCAGCTCACCACCAGGGTTCAGCTCCTACGAGCAGTACTTC
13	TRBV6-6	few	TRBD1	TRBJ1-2	CATRTGANYGYTF	TGTGCCACCCGGACAGGGGCCAACTATGGCTACACCTTC
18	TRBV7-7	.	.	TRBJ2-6	CASSKMSVPQSRANVLTF	TGTGCCAGCAGCAAAATGTCAGTGCCACAAAGTCGGGCCAACGTCCTGACTTTC
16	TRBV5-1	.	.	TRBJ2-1	CASSQRGDGSYNEQFF	TGCGCCAGCAGCCAGAGAGGGGATGGATCCTACAATGAGCAGTTCTTC
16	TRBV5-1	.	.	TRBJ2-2	CASSLDPIPNTGELFF	TGCGCCAGCAGCTTGGACCCAATACCCAACACCGGGGAGCTGTTTTTT
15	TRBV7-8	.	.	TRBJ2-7	CASSQDGSHRYEQYF	TGTGCCAGCAGCCAAGATGGGTCCCATAGGTACGAGCAGTACTTC
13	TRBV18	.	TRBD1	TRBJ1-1	CATTGQKNTEAFF	TGTGCCACCACGGGACAGAAGAACACTGAAGCTTTCTTT
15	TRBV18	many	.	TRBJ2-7	CASSPRPGSSYEQYF	TGTGCCAGCTCACCACGGCCAGGTTCATCCTACGAGCAGTACTTC
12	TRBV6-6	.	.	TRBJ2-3	CASSYYLDTQYF	TGTGCCAGCAGTTACTATCTAGATACGCAGTATTTT
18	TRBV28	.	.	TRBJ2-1	CASSPGGPGKGAGYEQFF	TGTGCCAGCAGCCCTGGCGGCCCCGGGAAGGGGGCGGGATATGAGCAGTTCTTC
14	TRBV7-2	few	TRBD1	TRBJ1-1	CASSSGRQGIGAFF	TGTGCCAGCAGCTCGGGACGACAGGGGATAGGAGCTTTCTTT
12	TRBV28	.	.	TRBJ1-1	CASSRGYTEAFF	TGTGCCAGCAGCCGGGGCTACACTGAAGCTTTCTTT
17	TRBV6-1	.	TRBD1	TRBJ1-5	CASSASTGYGSNQPQHF	TGTGCCAGCAGTGCCTCGACAGGGTACGGAAGCAATCAGCCCCAGCATTTT